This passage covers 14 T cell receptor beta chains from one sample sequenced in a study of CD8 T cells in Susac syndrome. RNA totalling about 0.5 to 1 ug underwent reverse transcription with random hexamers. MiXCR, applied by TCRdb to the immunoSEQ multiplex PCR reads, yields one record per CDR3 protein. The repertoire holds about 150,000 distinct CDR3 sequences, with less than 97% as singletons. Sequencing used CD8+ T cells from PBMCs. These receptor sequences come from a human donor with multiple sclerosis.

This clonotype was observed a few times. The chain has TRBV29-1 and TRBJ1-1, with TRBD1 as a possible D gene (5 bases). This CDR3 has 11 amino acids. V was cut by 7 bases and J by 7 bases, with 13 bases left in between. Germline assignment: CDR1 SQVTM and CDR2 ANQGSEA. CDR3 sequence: CSGRRGSEAFF. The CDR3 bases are TGCAGCGGGAGAAGGGGTAGTGAAGCTTTCTTT.

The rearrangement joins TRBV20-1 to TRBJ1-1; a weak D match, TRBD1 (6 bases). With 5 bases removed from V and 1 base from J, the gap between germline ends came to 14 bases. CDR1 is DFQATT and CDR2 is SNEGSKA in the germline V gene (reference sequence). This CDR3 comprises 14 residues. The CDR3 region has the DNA TGCAGTGCTGACCCCTTGGACAGGAACACTGAAGCTTTCTTT. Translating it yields CSADPLDRNTEAFF.

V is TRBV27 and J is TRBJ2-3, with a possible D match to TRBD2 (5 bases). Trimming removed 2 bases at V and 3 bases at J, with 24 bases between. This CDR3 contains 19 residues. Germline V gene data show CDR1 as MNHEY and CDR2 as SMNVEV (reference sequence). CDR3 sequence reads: CASSLMRARPVKVTDTQYF. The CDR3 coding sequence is TGTGCCAGCAGTTTAATGAGGGCCAGGCCGGTTAAGGTGACAGATACGCAGTATTTT.

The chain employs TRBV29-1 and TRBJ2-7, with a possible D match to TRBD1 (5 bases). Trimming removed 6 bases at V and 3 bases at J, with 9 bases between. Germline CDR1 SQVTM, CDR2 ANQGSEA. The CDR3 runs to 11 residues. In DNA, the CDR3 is TGCAGCGTCGCGACAGACTACGAGCAGTACTTC. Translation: CSVATDYEQYF.

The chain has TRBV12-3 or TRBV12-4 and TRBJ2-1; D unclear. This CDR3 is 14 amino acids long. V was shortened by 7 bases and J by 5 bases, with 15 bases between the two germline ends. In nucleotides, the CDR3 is TGTGCCAGCACCCCTGCGAACTGGGACAATGAGCAGTTCTTC. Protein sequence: CASTPANWDNEQFF.

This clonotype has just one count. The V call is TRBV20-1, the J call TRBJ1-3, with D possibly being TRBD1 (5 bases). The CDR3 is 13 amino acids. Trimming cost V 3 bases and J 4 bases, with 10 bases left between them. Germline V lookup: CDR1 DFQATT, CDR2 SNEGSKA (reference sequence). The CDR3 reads CSARRSGGNTIYF. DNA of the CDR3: TGCAGTGCTAGGAGATCAGGGGGAAACACCATATATTTT.

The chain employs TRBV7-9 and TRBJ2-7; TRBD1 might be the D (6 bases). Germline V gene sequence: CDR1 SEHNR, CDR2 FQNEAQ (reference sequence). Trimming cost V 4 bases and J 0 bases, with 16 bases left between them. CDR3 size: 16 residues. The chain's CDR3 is CASSSSTGRNSYEQYV. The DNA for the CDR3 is TGTGCCAGCAGCTCTTCGACAGGAAGAAACTCCTACGAGCAGTACGTC.

The CDR3 DNA reads as TGCAGCGTTGAGAGAGGACAGAAACTAACGAGGAATGGCTACACCTTC. Its protein product is CSVERGQKLTRNGYTF. This chain links TRBV29-1 with TRBJ1-2, with a weak D call TRBD1 (6 bases). In germline, CDR1 is SQVTM, CDR2 ANQGSEA. Trimming removed 3 bases at V and 6 bases at J, with 23 bases between. The CDR3 contains 16 residues.

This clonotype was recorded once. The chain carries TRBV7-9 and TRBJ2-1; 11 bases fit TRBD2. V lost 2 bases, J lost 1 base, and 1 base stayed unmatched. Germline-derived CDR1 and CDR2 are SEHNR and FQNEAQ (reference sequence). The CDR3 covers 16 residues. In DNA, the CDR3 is TGTGCCAGCAGCTTAACTAGCGGGGGATCCTACAATGAGCAGTTCTTC. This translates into CASSLTSGGSYNEQFF.

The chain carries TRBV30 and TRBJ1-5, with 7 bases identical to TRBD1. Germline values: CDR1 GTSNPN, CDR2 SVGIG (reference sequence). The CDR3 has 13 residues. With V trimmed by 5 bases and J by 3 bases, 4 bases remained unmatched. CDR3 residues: CAWGTGDNQPQHF. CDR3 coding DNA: TGTGCCTGGGGTACAGGGGACAATCAGCCCCAGCATTTT.

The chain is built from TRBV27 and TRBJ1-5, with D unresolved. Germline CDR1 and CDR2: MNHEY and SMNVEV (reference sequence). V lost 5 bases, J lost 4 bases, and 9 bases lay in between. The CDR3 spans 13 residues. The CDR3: CASSLGLNQPQHF. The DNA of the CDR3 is TGTGCCAGCAGTCTTGGACTGAATCAGCCCCAGCATTTT.

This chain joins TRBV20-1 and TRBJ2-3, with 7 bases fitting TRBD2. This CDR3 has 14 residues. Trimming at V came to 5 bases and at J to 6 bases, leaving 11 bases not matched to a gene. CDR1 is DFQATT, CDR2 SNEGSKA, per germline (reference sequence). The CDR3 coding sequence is TGCAGTGCTGCCTCGGGGGGAAGGGCGGATACGCAGTATTTT. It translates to CSAASGGRADTQYF.

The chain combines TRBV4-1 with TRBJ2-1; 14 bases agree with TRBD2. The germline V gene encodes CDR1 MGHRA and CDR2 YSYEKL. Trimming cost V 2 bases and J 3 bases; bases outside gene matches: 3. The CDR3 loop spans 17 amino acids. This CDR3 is CASSQTGLAGDYNEQFF. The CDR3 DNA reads TGCGCCAGCAGCCAAACGGGACTAGCGGGGGACTACAATGAGCAGTTCTTC.

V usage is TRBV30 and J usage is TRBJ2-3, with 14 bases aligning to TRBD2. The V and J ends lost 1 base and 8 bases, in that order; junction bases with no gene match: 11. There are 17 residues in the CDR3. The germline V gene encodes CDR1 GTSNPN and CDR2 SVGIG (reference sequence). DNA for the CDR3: TGTGCCTGGAGTGGGGAAGGACTAGCGGGGGGACTCGCTACGCAGTATTTT. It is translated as CAWSGEGLAGGLATQYF.